The 28 T cell receptor beta chains below were found in one sample sequenced in a study of T cell changes during pregnancy in multiple sclerosis. Generated by immunoSEQ multiplex PCR, the TCRdb table keeps only in-frame clones and is missing some. The profile shows roughly 52,000 clones, about nine tenths of them singletons. Sample: CD4+ T cells from peripheral blood mononuclear cells, taken in the first trimester of pregnancy. These receptors came from a female donor with multiple sclerosis, enrolled in a pregnancy study.

The chain couples TRBV19 to TRBJ1-1; 11 bases match TRBD1. This CDR3 is 15 amino acids long. Unmatched junction bases numbered 6, after V lost 3 bases and J lost 6 bases. CDR1 and CDR2 from the germline V gene are LNHDA and SQIVND (reference sequence). Here the CDR3 DNA reads TGTGCCAGTAGTATCGGACAGGGGGCGGGGGCTGAAGCTTTCTTT. It is translated as CASSIGQGAGAEAFF.

This clone has a handful of counts. The rearrangement joins TRBV7-8 to TRBJ2-7, with a weak D call TRBD2 (5 bases). V was pared by 5 bases and J by 1 base, with 15 bases between. This CDR3 region has 15 residues. The germline CDR1 and CDR2 sequences are SGHVS and FQNEAQ. The DNA for the CDR3 is TGTGCCAGCAGCCGGGGAATCGGGTCATCCTACGAGCAGTACTTC. It translates to CASSRGIGSSYEQYF.

This chain links TRBV18 with TRBJ2-5; D is unresolved. V was clipped by 6 bases and J by 2 bases, with 4 bases between them. The germline gives CDR1 KGHSH, CDR2 LQKENI. The CDR3 is made up of 11 amino acids. CDR3 coding DNA: TGTGCCAGCTCGGCACAAGAGACCCAGTACTTC. Its protein is CASSAQETQYF. The whole variable domain, filled in from reference TRBV18 and TRBJ2-5, reads NAGVMQNPRHLVRRRGQEARLRCSPMKGHSHVYWYRQLPEEGLKFMVYLQKENIIDESGMPKERFSAEFPKEGPSILRIQQVVRGDSAAYFCASSAQETQYFGPGTRLLVL.

CDR3 in DNA: TGTGCCAGCAGCGTACGACAGGGGGCGCCCGATGGCTACACCTTC. Residues: CASSVRQGAPDGYTF. This chain connects TRBV7-2 to TRBJ1-2, with TRBD1 identical over 10 bases. The CDR3 is made up of 15 amino acids. The ends lost 5 bases at V and 6 bases at J; junction bases unmatched: 9. CDR1 is SGHTA and CDR2 is FQGNSA in the germline V gene.

The V gene is TRBV11-2, the J gene TRBJ2-7, with D possibly matching TRBD2 (5 bases). The germline V and J ends were trimmed by 1 base and 2 bases, with 15 bases remaining between them. Per germline, CDR1 SGHAT and CDR2 FQNNGV. CDR3 length: 16 amino acids. CDR3 bases: TGTGCCAGCAGCTTAGGACCGGACTCTACCGCCTACGAGCAGTACTTC. It translates to CASSLGPDSTAYEQYF.

The rearrangement uses TRBV7-6 and TRBJ2-2; 10 nucleotides match TRBD2. The CDR3 sequence is 20 residues long. Per germline, CDR1 SGHVS and CDR2 FNYEAQ. V shed 0 bases, J shed 1 base, and the junction held 11 bases outside the gene matches. This chain's CDR3 is CASSLARPSTSGQNTGELFF. In DNA, the CDR3 is TGTGCCAGCAGCTTAGCAAGGCCCTCGACTAGCGGGCAGAACACCGGGGAGCTGTTTTTT.

The chain uses TRBV4-3 and TRBJ2-3, with 7 nucleotides matching TRBD2. The V segment lost 0 bases and the J segment 6 bases; nucleotides outside the gene matches: 9. The CDR3 is 16 residues long. Germline loops: CDR1 LGHNA, CDR2 YSLEER. The CDR3 region is CASSQDPGGGGDTQYF. CDR3 sequence (DNA): TGCGCCAGCAGCCAAGACCCTGGCGGGGGTGGGGATACGCAGTATTTT.

This chain joins TRBV7-2 and TRBJ2-5; D is possibly TRBD2 (5 bases). This CDR3 comprises 12 residues. The V gene lost 4 bases and the J gene lost 13 bases, with 16 bases spanning the gap. CDR1 is SGHTA, CDR2 FQGNSA, per germline. CDR3 coding DNA: TGTGCCAGCAGCTACTTTGGAGGAGCCCCGTACTTC. The encoded protein is CASSYFGGAPYF.

The chain recombines TRBV10-3 with TRBJ1-2, with D possibly TRBD1 on 5 matching bases. Germline V gives CDR1 ENHRY, CDR2 SYGVKD. The CDR3 is made up of 15 amino acids. V dropped 6 bases and J dropped 7 bases, with 21 bases sitting between them. The CDR3 coding sequence is TGTGCCATCAGGGAGGGGCCGTATTCTTTATTTGGCTACACCTTC. As protein: CAIREGPYSLFGYTF.

This chain joins TRBV28 and TRBJ2-7, with D possibly matching TRBD1 (6 bases). This CDR3 is 14 amino acids long. Trimming removed 6 bases at V and 4 bases at J, with 16 bases between. The germline CDR1 and CDR2 sequences are MDHEN and SYDVKM. CDR3: CASRRTQGAYEQYF. CDR3 DNA: TGTGCCAGCAGGCGGACACAGGGCGCTTACGAGCAGTACTTC.

This sequence joins TRBV19 and TRBJ2-6; D is perhaps TRBD2 (7 bases). CDR3 length equals 14 residues. CDR1 LNHDA and CDR2 SQIVND come from the germline V gene (reference sequence). As DNA, the CDR3 is TGTGCACGTAAGGGGGGGCCTGGGGCCAACGTCCTGACTTTC. Protein: CARKGGPGANVLTF.

As concerns this clone: The junction departs from the called germline gene at one end, perhaps through a read error. This CDR3 is CASSSGTGGTGELFF. For the CDR3, the DNA is TGTGCTAGCAGCTCAGGGACAGGGGGTACCGGGGAGCTGTTTTTT. This chain uses TRBV7-7 with TRBJ2-2, with 11 bases fitting TRBD1. The CDR3 contains 15 residues. Germline CDR1 and CDR2: SSHAT and FNYEAQ (reference sequence).

By its share, this clone is medium-sized. V gene TRBV11-2 combines with J gene TRBJ2-2; 9 nucleotides match TRBD2. V lost 0 bases to trimming and J lost 2 bases; unmatched junction nucleotides: 4. This CDR3 contains 17 residues. Germline CDR1 and CDR2: SGHAT and FQNNGV. Here the CDR3 reads CASSLDSRGGNTGELFF. The DNA of the CDR3 is TGTGCCAGCAGCTTAGATTCGCGGGGGGGCAACACCGGGGAGCTGTTTTTT.

V is TRBV6-1 and J is TRBJ1-2; D possibly corresponds to TRBD1 (5 bases). V was pared by 0 bases and J by 2 bases, with 10 bases between. The CDR3 extends over 15 amino acids. Germline V gene data show CDR1 as MNHNS and CDR2 as SASEGT. CDR3 bases: TGTGCCAGCAGTGAAGCACCGGGGGGGAACTATGGCTACACCTTC. It specifies CASSEAPGGNYGYTF.

V usage is TRBV5-1 and J usage is TRBJ2-5, with 8 bases fitting TRBD1. The CDR3 runs to 14 residues. J lost 2 bases, V lost 5 bases, and 5 bases had no gene match. Per the germline V gene, CDR1 is SGHRS and CDR2 is YFSETQ. The CDR3 DNA reads TGCGCCAGCAGACAGGGGGGCCCACAAGAGACCCAGTACTTC. It translates to CASRQGGPQETQYF. Looking up the rest from reference TRBV5-1 and TRBJ2-5 gives the full variable domain: KAGVTQTPRYLIKTRGQQVTLSCSPISGHRSVSWYQQTPGQGLQFLFEYFSETQRNKGNFPGRFSGRQFSNSRSEMNVSTLELGDSALYLCASRQGGPQETQYFGPGTRLLVL.

The chain uses TRBV28 and TRBJ1-1; no clear D gene. There are 15 residues in the CDR3. Germline CDR1 is MDHEN and CDR2 is SYDVKM. V lost 6 bases, J lost 5 bases, and 19 bases lay in between. This CDR3 is CASRRGGGGWTEAFF. The CDR3 DNA reads TGTGCCAGCAGGCGTGGCGGTGGAGGGTGGACTGAAGCTTTCTTT.

The CDR3 sequence is CASVAGGSDTQYF. The CDR3 nucleotides read TGTGCCAGCGTGGCGGGGGGTTCAGATACGCAGTATTTT. The chain recombines TRBV6-5 with TRBJ2-3; TRBD2 agrees at 8 bases. The CDR3 covers 13 residues. Germline CDR1 MNHEY, CDR2 SVGAGI. J was trimmed by 4 bases and V by 8 bases; bases with no gene match: 5.

The count of this clone is one. The V gene is TRBV9, the J gene TRBJ2-5, with 9 bases that match TRBD2. TRBJ2-7 explains the end of the DNA better; the J call may be wrong. Germline assignment: CDR1 SGDLS and CDR2 YYNGEE. The CDR3 sequence is 16 residues long. The chain's CDR3 is CASSVDAGGQGGEQYF. The CDR3 DNA reads as TGTGCCAGCAGCGTAGACGCGGGGGGGCAGGGCGGCGAGCAGTACTTC.

This chain joins TRBV27 and TRBJ1-1; maybe TRBD1 (6 bases). Trimming cost V 8 bases and J 5 bases, with 12 bases left between them. The CDR3 extends over 12 amino acids. CDR1 is MNHEY, CDR2 SMNVEV, per germline (reference sequence). The CDR3 DNA is TGTGCCAGCTCAGGGGTTGGGACTGAAGCTTTCTTT. This gives the protein CASSGVGTEAFF.

This clone showed up just once. The chain joins TRBV28 to TRBJ2-3, with 9 nucleotides matching TRBD2. Trimming at V came to 6 bases and at J to 3 bases, leaving 4 bases not matched to a gene. The germline gives CDR1 MDHEN, CDR2 SYDVKM. This CDR3 has 14 amino acids. CDR3: CASRLAGVTDTQYF. The CDR3 DNA reads as TGTGCCAGCAGGTTAGCGGGAGTGACAGATACGCAGTATTTT.

The chain has TRBV19 and TRBJ1-2; D remains ambiguous. V lost 6 bases and J 5 bases, leaving 13 bases between the germline ends. This CDR3 region has 13 residues. Germline CDR1 reads LNHDA; CDR2 reads SQIVND (reference sequence). CDR3 nucleotide sequence: TGTGCCAGTAGCGCAGAATATTGGTATGGCTACACCTTC. Translating it yields CASSAEYWYGYTF. Full variable domain (missing parts from reference TRBV19 and TRBJ1-2): DGGITQSPKYLFRKEGQNVTLSCEQNLNHDAMYWYRQDPGQGLRLIYYSQIVNDFQKGDIAEGYSVSREKKESFPLTVTSAQKNPTAFYLCASSAEYWYGYTFGSGTRLTVV.

The table lists this clone with a count of one. This sequence joins TRBV9 and TRBJ2-5; 10 positions match TRBD1. CDR3 length: 16 residues. Trimming at V came to 0 bases and at J to 1 base, leaving 3 bases not matched to a gene. CDR1 is SGDLS, CDR2 YYNGEE, per germline. The CDR3 spells CASSVERDRGQETQYF. Written as DNA, the CDR3 is TGTGCCAGCAGCGTAGAAAGGGACAGGGGCCAAGAGACCCAGTACTTC. The full variable domain, its missing parts supplied by reference TRBV9 and TRBJ2-5, is DSGVTQTPKHLITATGQRVTLRCSPRSGDLSVYWYQQSLDQGLQFLIQYYNGEERAKGNILERFSAQQFPDLHSELNLSSLELGDSALYFCASSVERDRGQETQYFGPGTRLLVL.

V gene TRBV9 combines with J gene TRBJ1-2; 9 bases are a match to TRBD1. The CDR3 contains 15 residues. Germline-derived CDR1 and CDR2 are SGDLS and YYNGEE. With V trimmed by 0 bases and J by 4 bases, 4 bases remained unmatched. This chain's CDR3 is CASSVAGQGIYGYTF. The CDR3 DNA is TGTGCCAGCAGCGTAGCCGGACAGGGGATCTATGGCTACACCTTC.

This clone was detected only a few times. CDR3 nucleotide sequence: TGTGCCTGGGGACAGTCCTACGAGCAGTACTTC. This encodes CAWGQSYEQYF. The chain employs TRBV30 and TRBJ2-7, with D perhaps TRBD1 (6 bases). Germline assignment: CDR1 GTSNPN and CDR2 SVGIG (reference sequence). This CDR3 contains 11 residues. The V and J ends lost 5 bases and 1 base respectively, with 6 bases between them.

This chain uses TRBV5-1 with TRBJ2-5, with 8 bases matching TRBD2. The CDR3 is 16 residues long. The trim removed 0 bases at V and 1 base at J, leaving 5 bases unmatched. In germline, CDR1 is SGHRS, CDR2 YFSETQ. CDR3 sequence (DNA): TGCGCCAGCAGCTTGGTCGGCGGGGGGTCCCAAGAGACCCAGTACTTC. Translated: CASSLVGGGSQETQYF.

This chain joins TRBV6-5 and TRBJ2-7; TRBD1 is a possible D gene (5 bases). The CDR3 is 15 amino acids. Trimming removed 0 bases at V and 5 bases at J, with 14 bases between. CDR1 and CDR2 from the germline V gene are MNHEY and SVGAGI. CDR3 coding DNA: TGTGCCAGCAGTTACTCCCAGGGCCGGAGTAACGAGCAGTACTTC. Translating it yields CASSYSQGRSNEQYF.

The rearrangement links TRBV15 to TRBJ1-2, with D perhaps matching TRBD1 (5 bases). Germline V gene data show CDR1 as LNHNV and CDR2 as YYDKDF (reference sequence). V shed 1 base and J shed 4 bases, with 10 bases lying between them. The length of the CDR3 is 14 residues. Here the CDR3 DNA reads TGTGCCACCAGCAGAGGGGGGGAGTTCTATGGCTACACCTTC. It encodes CATSRGGEFYGYTF.

This clone has only a few counts. This chain connects TRBV28 to TRBJ2-5; 10 bases map to TRBD1. Germline CDR1 and CDR2: MDHEN and SYDVKM. The CDR3 has 19 amino acids. J gave up 5 bases and V 4 bases, and 19 bases lay outside the gene matches. CDR3: CASSYDWGTGTGEGETQYF. Written as DNA, the CDR3 is TGTGCCAGCAGTTACGATTGGGGGACCGGGACAGGGGAGGGGGAGACCCAGTACTTC.